Shown below are 21 T cell receptor beta chains from a single sample sequenced in a study of shared clonotypes between healthy human individuals. Data came from immunoSEQ multiplex PCR; TCRdb stores just in-frame clones and leaves some out. The table records some 740,000 clones, around 93% of them present only once. Naive CD8 cells comprised CD45RO-negative, CCR7-positively selected cells, excluding terminally differentiated effector memory CD45RA+ cells. The specimen sequenced was naive CD8+ T cells sorted from blood. The receptors come from a man between 25 and 39 years old in good health.

The chain carries TRBV6-5 and TRBJ2-6, with a possible D match to TRBD1 (5 bases). V was shortened by 6 bases and J by 0 bases, with 9 bases between the two germline ends. The CDR3 sequence is 15 residues long. Germline CDR1 is MNHEY and CDR2 is SVGAGI. DNA of the CDR3: TGTGCCAGCAGCCGACAGCGCTCTGGGGCCAACGTCCTGACTTTC. Amino acid sequence: CASSRQRSGANVLTF.

The chain links TRBV7-2 to TRBJ2-7; 11 positions agree with TRBD1. The CDR3 is 15 residues long. Trimming took 3 bases from V and 6 from J; bases not matched to a gene: 7. CDR1 is SGHTA and CDR2 is FQGNSA in the germline V gene. The CDR3 nucleotides are TGTGCCAGCAGCTTCCCTTCGGGACAGGGGGTCGAGCAGTACTTC. It translates to CASSFPSGQGVEQYF. The whole variable domain, remainder taken from reference TRBV7-2 and TRBJ2-7, is GAGVSQSPSNKVTEKGKDVELRCDPISGHTALYWYRQSLGQGLEFLIYFQGNSAPDKSGLPSDRFSAERTGGSVSTLTIQRTQQEDSAVYLCASSFPSGQGVEQYFGPGTRLTVT.

The chain has TRBV27 and TRBJ2-1, with 10 bases matching TRBD2. The germline gives CDR1 MNHEY, CDR2 SMNVEV (reference sequence). V gave up 2 bases and J gave up 10 bases; unmatched junction bases: 2. CDR3 length: 13 amino acids. The CDR3 protein is CASSLLAGVEQFF. DNA for the CDR3: TGTGCCAGCAGTTTACTAGCGGGAGTAGAGCAGTTCTTC.

V gene TRBV6-5 combines with J gene TRBJ2-1, with 7 bases aligning to TRBD2. Germline assignment: CDR1 MNHEY and CDR2 SVGAGI. Trimming at V came to 6 bases and at J to 3 bases, leaving 5 bases not matched to a gene. CDR3 length: 14 residues. CDR3 sequence: CASRGAGIYNEQFF. CDR3 bases: TGTGCCAGCAGGGGAGCGGGGATCTACAATGAGCAGTTCTTC.

This rearrangement joins TRBV9 to TRBJ2-7; 8 positions match TRBD1. CDR1 is SGDLS, CDR2 YYNGEE, per germline. V lost 4 bases, J lost 0 bases, and 9 bases stayed unmatched. CDR3 length: 16 amino acids. CDR3 region: CASSPSGQVLSYEQYF. The CDR3, as DNA: TGTGCCAGCAGCCCCTCGGGACAGGTGCTCTCCTACGAGCAGTACTTC.

J is TRBJ1-5 and V is TRBV6-6; no reliable D call. This CDR3 contains 13 residues. Trimming removed 0 bases at V and 9 bases at J, with 9 bases between. Per germline, CDR1 MNHNY and CDR2 SVGAGI (reference sequence). The chain's CDR3 is CASSYSILMPQHF. The CDR3 DNA follows: TGTGCCAGCAGTTACTCCATTTTGATGCCCCAGCATTTT.

The chain employs TRBV5-6 and TRBJ1-1, with D possibly being TRBD1 (5 bases). Trimming cost V 4 bases and J 11 bases, with 15 bases left between them. Germline CDR1 SGHDT, CDR2 YYEEEE. The CDR3 is 12 amino acids. The CDR3 DNA reads TGTGCCAGCAGCCCTCTGGGGGAGGGGGCTTTCTTT. It yields the protein CASSPLGEGAFF.

The chain uses TRBV4-1 and TRBJ2-1; 11 nucleotides agree with TRBD2. The CDR3 is 15 residues long. Germline V lookup: CDR1 MGHRA, CDR2 YSYEKL. With V trimmed by 2 bases and J by 5 bases, 2 bases remained unmatched. In DNA, the CDR3 is TGCGCCAGCAGCCAACTAGCGGGAGGAAACAATGAGCAGTTCTTC. As protein: CASSQLAGGNNEQFF.

The rearrangement uses TRBV7-9 and TRBJ1-2; D perhaps matches TRBD1 (6 bases). The CDR3 loop spans 14 amino acids. Trimming removed 4 bases from V and 2 bases from J, with 11 bases in between. Germline V gene lookup returns CDR1 SEHNR and CDR2 FQNEAQ (reference sequence). The CDR3 region is CASSSRGPNYGYTF. The CDR3 bases are TGTGCCAGCAGCTCCAGGGGCCCCAACTATGGCTACACCTTC.

This clone was seen just once. The chain joins TRBV5-6 to TRBJ1-5, with a possible D match to TRBD1 (6 bases). Germline CDR1 and CDR2: SGHDT and YYEEEE. The CDR3 is 15 amino acids. V lost 0 bases and J 0 bases, leaving 7 bases between the germline ends. As DNA, the CDR3 is TGTGCCAGCAGCTTGGCAGGGGATAGCAATCAGCCCCAGCATTTT. This sequence encodes CASSLAGDSNQPQHF.

This clone was found a few times. V and J are TRBV10-1 and TRBJ2-3; D ambiguous. Between the trimmed V and J ends, which lost 1 base and 4 bases, there was a span of 9 bases. Germline V lookup: CDR1 WNHNN, CDR2 SYGVQD (reference sequence). This CDR3 is built from 14 residues. The CDR3 protein is CASSEFEDADTQYF. As DNA, the CDR3 is TGCGCCAGCAGTGAGTTTGAGGACGCAGATACGCAGTATTTT.

This clone has a handful of counts. V and J are TRBV19 and TRBJ2-2, with 7 bases lining up with TRBD1. The germline V gene has CDR1 LNHDA and CDR2 SQIVND (reference sequence). The CDR3 length is 15 residues. Trimming removed 6 bases from V and 0 bases from J; junction bases left unmatched: 4. The chain's CDR3 is CASSPGTANTGELFF. CDR3 nucleotide sequence: TGTGCCAGTAGCCCCGGGACAGCGAACACCGGGGAGCTGTTTTTT.

The CDR3 region has the DNA TGTGCCAGCAGCTTACACCCCACCGGGGAGCTGTTTTTT. It is translated as CASSLHPTGELFF. The chain uses TRBV5-6 and TRBJ2-2, with D unclear. The germline V and J ends were trimmed by 2 bases and 4 bases, with 6 bases remaining between them. Germline V gene sequence: CDR1 SGHDT, CDR2 YYEEEE. The CDR3 totals 13 residues.

This rearrangement joins TRBV18 to TRBJ2-4, with TRBD2 as a possible D gene (7 bases). Per the germline V gene, CDR1 is KGHSH and CDR2 is LQKENI. The CDR3 spans 16 residues. Trimming took 2 bases from V and 8 from J, leaving 19 bases between them. CDR3 in DNA: TGTGCCAGCTCACCAAGAGCAGGGGAGGGTTTGGACATTCAGTACTTC. Translating it yields CASSPRAGEGLDIQYF.

This clone was picked up a small number of times. V is TRBV10-3 and J is TRBJ1-1; a weak D match, TRBD1 (5 bases). Trimming left V 6 bases short and J 1 base short, with 9 bases between. CDR3 length equals 13 residues. Germline V gene data show CDR1 as ENHRY and CDR2 as SYGVKD. The CDR3 loop reads CAIRGQRNTEAFF. CDR3 nucleotide sequence: TGTGCCATCAGGGGGCAGAGGAACACTGAAGCTTTCTTT.

Worth noting for this clone: The identical CDR3 is also encoded by other nucleotide sequences in the sample. J is TRBJ2-1 and V is TRBV7-9; a possible D gene is TRBD2 (6 bases). The V gene's germline CDR1 is SEHNR and CDR2 FQNEAQ (reference sequence). The CDR3 runs to 15 residues. V dropped 5 bases and J dropped 2 bases, with 13 bases sitting between them. The CDR3 region is CASSRTEGPYNEQFF. The DNA for the CDR3 is TGTGCCAGCAGCCGAACGGAGGGCCCCTACAATGAGCAGTTCTTC.

The rearrangement links TRBV28 to TRBJ1-1; D is undetermined. Germline values: CDR1 MDHEN, CDR2 SYDVKM. This CDR3 region has 11 residues. The ends were cut back, 7 bases at V and 11 bases at J, with 14 bases in the middle. CDR3 in DNA: TGTGCCAGCAACATGGCCCTGGCGGCTTTCTTT. Translation: CASNMALAAFF.

The rearrangement uses TRBV4-1 and TRBJ1-2; D gene unclear. Deletions cut 0 bases from V and 4 bases from J, with 15 bases between. Germline CDR1 MGHRA, CDR2 YSYEKL. This CDR3 spans 16 amino acids. The CDR3 loop is CASSQDVGLTVYGYTF. CDR3 bases: TGCGCCAGCAGCCAAGATGTCGGACTCACAGTCTATGGCTACACCTTC.

This chain uses TRBV6-6 with TRBJ2-7; a weak D match, TRBD1 (5 bases). V lost 2 bases to trimming and J lost 5 bases, with 10 bases between them. This CDR3 has 13 amino acids. The germline CDR1 and CDR2 sequences are MNHNY and SVGAGI (reference sequence). The CDR3 DNA reads TGTGCCAGCAGTTACGACAGCCAGAACGAGCAGTACTTC. It specifies CASSYDSQNEQYF.

This chain uses TRBV29-1 with TRBJ1-2; D might be TRBD1 (6 bases). The CDR3 runs 15 residues. CDR1 is SQVTM, CDR2 ANQGSEA, per germline. The ends were cut back, 0 bases at V and 1 base at J, with 12 bases in the middle. This CDR3 reads CSVEDRGDNNYGYTF. In nucleotides, the CDR3 is TGCAGCGTTGAAGATAGGGGGGACAATAACTATGGCTACACCTTC.

The chain uses TRBV27 and TRBJ2-1; TRBD2 agrees at 7 bases. The germline V gene encodes CDR1 MNHEY and CDR2 SMNVEV (reference sequence). After removal of 6 bases from V and 2 bases from J, the junction contained 10 bases not matched to a gene. CDR3 size: 16 residues. CDR3 amino acids: CASSRLGEGTYNEQFF. CDR3 coding DNA: TGTGCCAGCAGCAGACTGGGGGAGGGCACCTACAATGAGCAGTTCTTC.